This TCR beta chain was captured by sequencing in a study of CD8+ T cells in alopecia areata. Turning to the study itself: Those patients who were treated received oral tofacitinib, which was given at 5 to 10 mg twice daily for moderate-to-severe alopecia areata.

Extracted RNA was reverse transcribed, and the resulting cDNA served as sequencing template. The table came from immunoSEQ multiplex PCR; TCRdb's copy has only in-frame clones and leaves some out. This sample has some 100,000 clones, with around two fifths found just once. This clone was counted between two and nine times. CDR1 and CDR2 from the germline V gene are SGHVS and FQNEAQ. V was shortened by 4 bases and J by 4 bases, with 23 bases between the two germline ends. This CDR3 has 18 amino acids. This receptor was obtained from a human donor with alopecia areata. Material for sequencing was CD4+ T cells sorted from blood. The chain combines TRBV7-8 with TRBJ1-5; possible D gene TRBD1, 5 bases. Here the CDR3 DNA reads TGTGCCAGCAGCTCCACAACACAGCCAGCAGGGCGAAATCAGCCCCAGCATTTT. It codes for CASSSTTQPAGRNQPQHF.